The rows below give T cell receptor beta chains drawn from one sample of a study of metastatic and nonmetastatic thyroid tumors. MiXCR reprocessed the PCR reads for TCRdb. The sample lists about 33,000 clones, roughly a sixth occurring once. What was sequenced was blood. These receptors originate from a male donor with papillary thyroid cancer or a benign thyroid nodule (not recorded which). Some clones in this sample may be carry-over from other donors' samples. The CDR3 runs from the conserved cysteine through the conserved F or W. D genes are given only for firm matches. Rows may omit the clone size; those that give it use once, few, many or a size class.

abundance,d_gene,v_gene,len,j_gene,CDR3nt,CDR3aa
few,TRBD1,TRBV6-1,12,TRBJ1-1,TGTGCCGAGGGGGCGGGGCGGTCTGAAGCTTTCTTT,CAEGAGRSEAFF
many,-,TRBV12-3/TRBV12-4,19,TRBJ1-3,TGTGCCAGCAGTTTTCTCGGTCTTGCGGGGTCACCGGCTGGAAACACCATATATTTT,CASSFLGLAGSPAGNTIYF
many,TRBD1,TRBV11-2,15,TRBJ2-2,TGTGCCAGCAGCGCCGACAGGGGGCGAACCGGGGAGCTGTTTTTT,CASSADRGRTGELFF
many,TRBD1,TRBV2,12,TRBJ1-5,TGTGCCAGCCAGGGGGGCAATCAGCCCCAGCATTTT,CASQGGNQPQHF
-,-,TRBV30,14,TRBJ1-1,TGTGCCTGGAGTGTTTCGCCGGTGTACACTGAAGCTTTCTTT,CAWSVSPVYTEAFF
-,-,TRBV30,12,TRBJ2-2,TGTGCCTGGAGTGTACGTGCAGGGGAGCTGTTTTTT,CAWSVRAGELFF
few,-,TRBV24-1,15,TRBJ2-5,TGTGCCACCAGTGTACAAGGTATCTGGAGAGAGACCCAGTGCTTC,CATSVQGIWRETQCF
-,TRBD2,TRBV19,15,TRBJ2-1,TGTGCCAGTAGCCCCGGGGGGATGTCCTACAATGAGCAGTTCTTC,CASSPGGMSYNEQFF
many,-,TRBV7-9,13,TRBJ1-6,TGTGCCAGCAGATCGACAGGTTGGGCACCCCTCCACTTT,CASRSTGWAPLHF
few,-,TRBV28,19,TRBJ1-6,TGTGCCAGCAGTGACGGTCCGGTGGAGTTTAGCTCCTATAATTCACCCCTCCACTTT,CASSDGPVEFSSYNSPLHF
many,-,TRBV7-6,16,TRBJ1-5,TGTGCCAGCAGCCTCCCGACAGCGAAGAGCAATCAGCCCCAGCATTTT,CASSLPTAKSNQPQHF
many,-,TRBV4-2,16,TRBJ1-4,TGTGCCAGCAGCCAAGATGGGGGGGCTACTAATGAAAAACTGTTTTTT,CASSQDGGATNEKLFF
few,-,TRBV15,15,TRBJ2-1,TGTGCCACCAGCAGAGAGGGGGAGGTCTACAATGAGCAGTTCTTC,CATSREGEVYNEQFF
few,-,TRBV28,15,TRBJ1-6,TGTGCCAGCAGTACAGGACCCTCCTATAATTCACCCCTCCACTTT,CASSTGPSYNSPLHF
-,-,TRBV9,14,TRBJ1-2,TGTGCCAGCCAAAGGGACGCAGGCCTGTATGGCTACACCTTC,CASQRDAGLYGYTF
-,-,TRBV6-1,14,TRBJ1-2,TGTGCCAGCAAAACGGGGGGAGACTACTATGGCTACACCTTC,CASKTGGDYYGYTF
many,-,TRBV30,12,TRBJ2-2,TGTGCCTGGAGACCCTTTACCGGGGAGCTGTTTTTT,CAWRPFTGELFF
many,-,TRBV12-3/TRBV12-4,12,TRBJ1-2,TGTGCCAGCAGGCTACAGGGTGGTGGCTACACCTTC,CASRLQGGGYTF
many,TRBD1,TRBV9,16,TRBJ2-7,TGTGCCAGCAGCGCCCGAACAGGGGGGACCACCTACGAGCAGTACTTC,CASSARTGGTTYEQYF
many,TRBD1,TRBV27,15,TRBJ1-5,TGTGCCAGCAGTAGCACAGGGGGCGTGGGTCAGCCCCAGCATTTT,CASSSTGGVGQPQHF
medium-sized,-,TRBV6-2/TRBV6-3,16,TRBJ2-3,TGTGCCAGCAGACTTCGACAGGGGAGGGGCACAGATACGCAGTATTTT,CASRLRQGRGTDTQYF
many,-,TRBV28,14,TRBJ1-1,TGTGCCAGCAGTTTGACAGAAATACTCACTGAAGCTTTCTTT,CASSLTEILTEAFF
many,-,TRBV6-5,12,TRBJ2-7,TGTGCCAGCAGTTACTCGTCGGGGAAGCAGTACTTC,CASSYSSGKQYF
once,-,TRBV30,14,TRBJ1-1,TGTGCCTGGAAGATGGGGGGGGTGTACACTGAAGCTTTCTTT,CAWKMGGVYTEAFF
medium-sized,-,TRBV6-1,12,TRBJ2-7,TGTGCCAGCAAGGGGACATTCTACGAGCAGTACTTC,CASKGTFYEQYF
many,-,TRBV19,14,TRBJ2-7,TGTGCCAGTAGTATACGCCGGCAGGGGGGCGAGCAGTACTTC,CASSIRRQGGEQYF
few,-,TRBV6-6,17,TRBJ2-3,TGTGCCAGCAGTCGGGGACGTCCCGAGACCACTGGGGCTACGCAGTATTTT,CASSRGRPETTGATQYF
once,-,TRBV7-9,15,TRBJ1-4,TGTGCCAGCAGCTTAGGCCAGGGGTATAATGAAAAACTGTTTTTC,CASSLGQGYNEKLFF
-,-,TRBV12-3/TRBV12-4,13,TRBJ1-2,TGTGCCAGCACCTCGGGACTTCGGGGTGGCTACACCTTC,CASTSGLRGGYTF
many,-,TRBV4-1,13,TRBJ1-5,TGCGCCAGCAGCCAAGACAGGGAAACGCCCCAGCATTTT,CASSQDRETPQHF
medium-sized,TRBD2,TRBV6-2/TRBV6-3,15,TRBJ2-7,TGTGCCAGCACCAACGCCGGGGGGGGTACCTACGAGCAGTACTTC,CASTNAGGGTYEQYF
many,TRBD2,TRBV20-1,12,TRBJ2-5,TGCAGTGCTCCGGGACTAGCAGAGACCCAGTACTTC,CSAPGLAETQYF
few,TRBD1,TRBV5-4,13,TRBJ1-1,TGTGCCAGCAGCTTTCAGGGGGGCACCGAAGCTTTCTTT,CASSFQGGTEAFF
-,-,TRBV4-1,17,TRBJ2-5,TGCGCCAGCAGCCAAGATTGGACGGGGACGTCTCGGAAGACCCAGTACTTC,CASSQDWTGTSRKTQYF
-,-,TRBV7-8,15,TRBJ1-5,TGTGCCAGCAGCCTAGATGGGGGTAGCAATCAGCCCCAGCATTTT,CASSLDGGSNQPQHF
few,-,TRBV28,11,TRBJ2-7,TGTGCCAGCAGTTTTCGCCACGAGCAGTACTTC,CASSFRHEQYF
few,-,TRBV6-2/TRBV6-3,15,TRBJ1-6,TGTGCCAGCAGTTACGAAGGCAGGGGTGATTCACCCCTCCACTTT,CASSYEGRGDSPLHF
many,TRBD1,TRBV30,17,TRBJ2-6,TGTGCCTGCCTGCCGGGACAGGGGTTCTCTGGGGCCAACGTCCTGACTTTC,CACLPGQGFSGANVLTF
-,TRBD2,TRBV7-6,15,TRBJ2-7,TGTGCCAGCAGCTTACGAGCGGGAGGGCCCCGCGAGCAGTACTTC,CASSLRAGGPREQYF
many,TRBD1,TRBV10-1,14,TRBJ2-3,TGCGCCAGCTCCCGGGACAGCTCCACAGATACGCAGTATTTT,CASSRDSSTDTQYF
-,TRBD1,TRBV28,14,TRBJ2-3,TGTGTCAGCATAGACAGGGTTGACGCAGATACGCAGTATTTT,CVSIDRVDADTQYF
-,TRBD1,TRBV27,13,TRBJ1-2,TGTGCCAGCAGAAGGGACAGAGGACATGGCTACACCTTC,CASRRDRGHGYTF
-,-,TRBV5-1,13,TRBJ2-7,TGCGCCAGCAGTGTTAGGGGGAGTTGGGAGCAGTACTTC,CASSVRGSWEQYF
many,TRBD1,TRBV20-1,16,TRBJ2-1,TGCAGCACGACAGGGGGCTCTCCTCAAAAGTACAATGAGCAGTTCTTC,CSTTGGSPQKYNEQFF
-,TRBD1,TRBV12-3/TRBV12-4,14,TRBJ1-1,TGTGCCAGCAGTAGCACCAGGGGGGACACTGAAGCTTTCTTT,CASSSTRGDTEAFF
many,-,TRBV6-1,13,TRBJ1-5,TGTGCCAGCAGTGAAACAGGTAATCAGCCCCAGCATTTT,CASSETGNQPQHF
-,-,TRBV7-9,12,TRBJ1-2,TGTGCCAGCAGCTTAGGGACGGCTGGCTACACCTTC,CASSLGTAGYTF